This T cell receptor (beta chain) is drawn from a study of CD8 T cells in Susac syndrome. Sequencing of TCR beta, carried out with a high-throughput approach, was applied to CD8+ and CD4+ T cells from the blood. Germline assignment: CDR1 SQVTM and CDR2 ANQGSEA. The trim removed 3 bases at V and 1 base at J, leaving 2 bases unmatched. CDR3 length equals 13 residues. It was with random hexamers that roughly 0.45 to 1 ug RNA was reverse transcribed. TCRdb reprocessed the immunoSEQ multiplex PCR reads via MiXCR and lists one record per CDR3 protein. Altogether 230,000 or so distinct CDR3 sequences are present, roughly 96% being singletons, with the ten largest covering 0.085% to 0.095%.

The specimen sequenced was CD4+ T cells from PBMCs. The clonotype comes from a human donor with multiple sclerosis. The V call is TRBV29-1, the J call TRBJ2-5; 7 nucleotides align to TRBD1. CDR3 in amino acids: CSVDKGAQETQYF. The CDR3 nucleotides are TGCAGCGTTGATAAGGGGGCCCAAGAGACCCAGTACTTC.